This T cell receptor (beta chain) was captured by sequencing in a study of T cells in localized non-small cell lung cancer. The CDR3 is 14 amino acids. V trimming: 4 bases; J trimming: 5 bases; junction bases outside the gene matches: 6. Germline CDR1 reads SGDLS; CDR2 reads YYNGEE. Some clones are missing from TCRdb's copy, which holds only in-frame ones; the method was immunoSEQ multiplex PCR. The table includes approximately 76,000 clones, 80% detected once. In regard to this clone: No antigen is known for it.

Findings of the study overall: Uninvolved adjacent lung showed peak T cell clonality, exceeding tumor. In adjacent lung, a median around 57 of the top 100 tumor clones were found. Longer overall survival was seen with higher T cell density measured in blood.

V usage is TRBV9 and J usage is TRBJ1-5; TRBD1 agrees at 7 bases. The sequence was collected from a female donor aged 60 or older with stage I lung adenocarcinoma. The sequenced sample was peripheral blood, obtained before any cancer treatment. The CDR3: CASSWGRGDQPQHF. Written as DNA, the CDR3 is TGTGCCAGCAGCTGGGGCAGGGGGGATCAGCCCCAGCATTTT. Drawing the rest from reference TRBV9 and TRBJ1-5, the complete variable domain is DSGVTQTPKHLITATGQRVTLRCSPRSGDLSVYWYQQSLDQGLQFLIQYYNGEERAKGNILERFSAQQFPDLHSELNLSSLELGDSALYFCASSWGRGDQPQHFGDGTRLSIL.